This TCR beta chain appears in the sequencing data of a study of OX40 agonist ivuxolimab in advanced cancers. Across the study: Averaging 60 years in age, with a range of roughly 23 to 80, the cohort was about 85% male.

V was shortened by 3 bases and J by 7 bases, with 14 bases between the two germline ends. CDR3 size: 15 residues. The germline gives CDR1 SGHNT, CDR2 YYREEE (reference sequence). Sequencing was performed with immunoSEQ multiplex PCR; in TCRdb, only in-frame clones are kept and a portion is missing. The sample consists of more than 65,000 clones, around 78% of them appearing once. With baseline, cycle 4 day 1, and cycle 7 day 1 as timepoints, blood was sampled. The source was CD4+ or CD8+ T cells sorted from blood, collected in a trial of the OX40 agonist ivuxolimab. J is TRBJ1-6 and V is TRBV5-4, with D perhaps TRBD1 (5 bases). The receptor was isolated from an adult with an advanced solid tumor such as melanoma, head and neck, liver or kidney cancer. The CDR3 DNA is TGTGCCAGCAGCTCGGGCAGGGTGTCCAATTCACCCCTCCACTTT. It translates to CASSSGRVSNSPLHF.